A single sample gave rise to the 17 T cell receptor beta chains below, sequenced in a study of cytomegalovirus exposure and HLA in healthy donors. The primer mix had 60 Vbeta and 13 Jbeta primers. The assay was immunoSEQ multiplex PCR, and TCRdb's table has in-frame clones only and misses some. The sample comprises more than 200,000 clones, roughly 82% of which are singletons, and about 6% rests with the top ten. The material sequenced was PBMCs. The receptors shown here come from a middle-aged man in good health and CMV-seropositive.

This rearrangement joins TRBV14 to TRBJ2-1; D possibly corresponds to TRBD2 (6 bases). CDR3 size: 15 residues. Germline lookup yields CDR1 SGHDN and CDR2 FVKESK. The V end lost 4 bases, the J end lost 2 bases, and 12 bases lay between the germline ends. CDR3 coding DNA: TGTGCCAGCAGCCTTCGGGAGAGTCCCTACAATGAGCAGTTCTTC. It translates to CASSLRESPYNEQFF. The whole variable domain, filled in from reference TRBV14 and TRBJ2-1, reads EAGVTQFPSHSVIEKGQTVTLRCDPISGHDNLYWYRRVMGKEIKFLLHFVKESKQDESGMPNNRFLAERTGGTYSTLKVQPAELEDSGVYFCASSLRESPYNEQFFGPGTRLTVL.

CDR3 DNA: TGTGCCAGCAGTTCACCCTCCAGGGAAGCCAAAAACATTCAGTACTTC. Protein: CASSSPSREAKNIQYF. V and J are TRBV27 and TRBJ2-4, with D perhaps TRBD1 (5 bases). Between the trimmed V and J ends, which lost 4 bases and 0 bases, there was a span of 13 bases. Germline CDR1 reads MNHEY; CDR2 reads SMNVEV (reference sequence). The CDR3 sequence is 16 residues long.

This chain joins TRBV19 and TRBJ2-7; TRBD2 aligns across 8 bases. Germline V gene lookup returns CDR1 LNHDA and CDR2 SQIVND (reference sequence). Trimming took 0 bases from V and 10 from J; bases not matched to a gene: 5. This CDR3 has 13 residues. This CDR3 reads CASSIDLAGQQYF. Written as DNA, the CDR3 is TGTGCCAGTAGTATAGACCTAGCGGGTCAACAGTACTTC.

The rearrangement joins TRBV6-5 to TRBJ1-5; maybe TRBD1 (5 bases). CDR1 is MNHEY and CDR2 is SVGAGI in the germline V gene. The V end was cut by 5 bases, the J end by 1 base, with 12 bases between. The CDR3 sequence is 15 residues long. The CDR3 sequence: CASSPRDRSNQPQHF. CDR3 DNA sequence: TGTGCCAGCAGTCCGCGGGACCGAAGCAATCAGCCCCAGCATTTT.

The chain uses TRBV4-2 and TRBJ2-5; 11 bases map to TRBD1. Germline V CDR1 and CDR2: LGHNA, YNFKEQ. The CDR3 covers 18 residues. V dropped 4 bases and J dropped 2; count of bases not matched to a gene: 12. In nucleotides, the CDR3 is TGTGCCAGCAGCCTGTGGACAGGGGGCAACATTCTGCAAGAGACCCAGTACTTC. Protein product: CASSLWTGGNILQETQYF.

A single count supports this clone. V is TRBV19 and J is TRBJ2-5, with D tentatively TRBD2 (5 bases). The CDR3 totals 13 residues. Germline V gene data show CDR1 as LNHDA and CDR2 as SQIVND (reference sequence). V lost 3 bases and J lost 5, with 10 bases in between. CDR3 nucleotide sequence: TGTGCCAGTAGTATGGATAGCGAGGAGACCCAGTACTTC. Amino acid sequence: CASSMDSEETQYF.

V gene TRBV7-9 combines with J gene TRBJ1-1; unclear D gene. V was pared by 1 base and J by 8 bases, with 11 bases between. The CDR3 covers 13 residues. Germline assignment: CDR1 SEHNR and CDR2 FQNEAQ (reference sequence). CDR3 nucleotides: TGTGCCAGCAGCTTAGATTGGGCCCGAGAAGCTTTCTTT. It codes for CASSLDWAREAFF.

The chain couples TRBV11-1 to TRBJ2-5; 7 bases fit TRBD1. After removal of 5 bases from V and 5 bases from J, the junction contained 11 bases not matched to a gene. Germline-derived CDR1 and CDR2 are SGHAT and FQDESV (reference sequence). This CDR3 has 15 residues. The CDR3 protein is CASSRPGTAVETQYF. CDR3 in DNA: TGTGCCAGCAGCAGACCCGGGACAGCGGTGGAGACCCAGTACTTC.

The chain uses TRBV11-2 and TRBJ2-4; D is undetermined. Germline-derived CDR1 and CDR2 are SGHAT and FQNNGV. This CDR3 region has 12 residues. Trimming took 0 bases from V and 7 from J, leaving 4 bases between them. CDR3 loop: CASSLDQNIQYF. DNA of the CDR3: TGTGCCAGCAGCTTAGATCAGAACATTCAGTACTTC.

This CDR3 reads CSVMGTEYYEQYF. In DNA form, the CDR3 reads TGCAGCGTTATGGGGACTGAGTACTACGAGCAGTACTTC. The chain combines TRBV29-1 with TRBJ2-7; possibly TRBD2 for D (6 bases). Germline CDR1 SQVTM, CDR2 ANQGSEA. The V end was cut by 5 bases, the J end by 3 bases, with 14 bases between. This CDR3 spans 13 amino acids.

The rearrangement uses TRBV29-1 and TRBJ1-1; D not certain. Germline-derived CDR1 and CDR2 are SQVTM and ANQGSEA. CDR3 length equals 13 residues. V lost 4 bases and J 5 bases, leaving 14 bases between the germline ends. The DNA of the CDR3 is TGCAGCGTTGTCGGGGTCGGAAGGACTGAAGCTTTCTTT. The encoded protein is CSVVGVGRTEAFF. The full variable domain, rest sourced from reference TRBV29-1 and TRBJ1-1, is SAVISQKPSRDICQRGTSLTIQCQVDSQVTMMFWYRQQPGQSLTLIATANQGSEATYESGFVIDKFPISRPNLTFSTLTVSNMSPEDSSIYLCSVVGVGRTEAFFGQGTRLTVV.

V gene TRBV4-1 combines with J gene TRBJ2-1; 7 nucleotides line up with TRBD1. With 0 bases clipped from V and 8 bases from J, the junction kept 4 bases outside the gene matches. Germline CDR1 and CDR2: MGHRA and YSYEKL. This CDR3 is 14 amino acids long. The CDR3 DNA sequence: TGCGCCAGCAGCCAAGAAACAGGGGAATATGAGCAGTTCTTC. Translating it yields CASSQETGEYEQFF.

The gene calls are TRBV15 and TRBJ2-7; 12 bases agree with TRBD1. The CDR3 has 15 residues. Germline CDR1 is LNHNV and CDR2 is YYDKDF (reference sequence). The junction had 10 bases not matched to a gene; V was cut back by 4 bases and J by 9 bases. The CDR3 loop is CATSTPGQGASRQYF. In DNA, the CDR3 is TGTGCCACCAGCACGCCGGGACAGGGGGCAAGCAGGCAGTACTTC.

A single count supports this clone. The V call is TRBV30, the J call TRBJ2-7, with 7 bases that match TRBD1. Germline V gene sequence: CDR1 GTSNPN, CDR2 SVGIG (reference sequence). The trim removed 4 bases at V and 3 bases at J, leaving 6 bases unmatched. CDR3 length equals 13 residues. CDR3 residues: CAWNPGQNYEQYF. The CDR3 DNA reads TGTGCCTGGAATCCGGGACAGAACTACGAGCAGTACTTC. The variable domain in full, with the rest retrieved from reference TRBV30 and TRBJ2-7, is SQTIHQWPATLVQPVGSPLSLECTVEGTSNPNLYWYRQAAGRGLQLLFYSVGIGQISSEVPQNLSASRPQDRQFILSSKKLLLSDSGFYLCAWNPGQNYEQYFGPGTRLTVT.

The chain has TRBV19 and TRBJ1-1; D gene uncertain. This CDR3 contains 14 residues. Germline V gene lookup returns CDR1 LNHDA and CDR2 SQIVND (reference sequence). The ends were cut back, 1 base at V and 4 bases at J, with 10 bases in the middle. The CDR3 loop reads CASSIGAGGTEAFF. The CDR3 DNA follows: TGTGCCAGTAGTATAGGGGCAGGAGGCACTGAAGCTTTCTTT.

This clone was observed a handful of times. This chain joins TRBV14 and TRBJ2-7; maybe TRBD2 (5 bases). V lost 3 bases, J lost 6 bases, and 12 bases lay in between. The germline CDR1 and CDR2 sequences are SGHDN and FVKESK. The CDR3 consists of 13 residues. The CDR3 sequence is CASSHLTGGEQYF. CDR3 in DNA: TGTGCCAGCAGCCACTTGACCGGAGGCGAGCAGTACTTC.

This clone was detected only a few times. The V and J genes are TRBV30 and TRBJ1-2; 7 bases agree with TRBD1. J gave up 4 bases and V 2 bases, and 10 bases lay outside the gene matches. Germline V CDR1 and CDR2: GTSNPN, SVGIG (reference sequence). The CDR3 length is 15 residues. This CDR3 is CAWSRPGQASYGYTF. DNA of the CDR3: TGTGCCTGGAGTCGCCCCGGACAGGCATCCTATGGCTACACCTTC.